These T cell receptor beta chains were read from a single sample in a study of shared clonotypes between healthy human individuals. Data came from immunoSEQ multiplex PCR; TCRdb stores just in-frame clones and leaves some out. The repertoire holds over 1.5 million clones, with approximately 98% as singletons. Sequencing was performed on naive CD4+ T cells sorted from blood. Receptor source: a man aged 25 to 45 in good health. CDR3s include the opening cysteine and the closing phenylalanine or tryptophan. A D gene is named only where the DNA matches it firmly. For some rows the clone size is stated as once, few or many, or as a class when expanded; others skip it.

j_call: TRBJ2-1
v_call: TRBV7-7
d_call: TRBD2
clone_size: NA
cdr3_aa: CASSLGTSGYNEQFF
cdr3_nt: TGTGCCAGCAGCTTAGGTACTAGCGGATACAATGAGCAGTTCTTC

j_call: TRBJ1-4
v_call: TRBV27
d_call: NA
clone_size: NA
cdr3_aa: CASSPSQATNEKLFF
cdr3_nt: TGTGCCAGCAGTCCCAGTCAGGCAACTAATGAAAAACTGTTTTTT

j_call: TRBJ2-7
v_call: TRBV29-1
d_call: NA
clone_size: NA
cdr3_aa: CSVGGGFYEQYF
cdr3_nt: TGCAGCGTGGGCGGCGGATTCTACGAGCAGTACTTC

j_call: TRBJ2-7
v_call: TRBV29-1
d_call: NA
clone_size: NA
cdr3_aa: CSVVEGIYEQYF
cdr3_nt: TGCAGCGTTGTTGAGGGAATCTACGAGCAGTACTTC

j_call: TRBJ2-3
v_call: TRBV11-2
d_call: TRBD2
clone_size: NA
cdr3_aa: CASSPPTSGRVTDTQYF
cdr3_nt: TGTGCCAGCAGCCCACCGACTAGCGGGAGGGTGACAGATACGCAGTATTTT

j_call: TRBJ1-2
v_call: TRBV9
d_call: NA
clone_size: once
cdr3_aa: CASSPLPGANYGYTF
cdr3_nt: TGTGCCAGCAGCCCGTTACCAGGGGCTAACTATGGCTACACCTTC

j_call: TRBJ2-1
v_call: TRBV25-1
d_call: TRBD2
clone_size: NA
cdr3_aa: CASSKSGTSGRAYNEQFF
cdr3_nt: TGTGCCAGCAGCAAGTCCGGGACTAGCGGGAGGGCCTACAATGAGCAGTTCTTC

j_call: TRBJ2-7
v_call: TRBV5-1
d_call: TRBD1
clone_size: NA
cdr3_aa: CASSLGATGTGAPYEQYF
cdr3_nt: TGCGCCAGCAGCTTGGGGGCTACCGGGACAGGGGCGCCCTACGAGCAGTACTTC

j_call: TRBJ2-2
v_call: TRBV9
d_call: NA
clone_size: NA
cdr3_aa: CASSVQSNTGELFF
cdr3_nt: TGTGCCAGCAGCGTTCAATCGAACACCGGGGAGCTGTTTTTT

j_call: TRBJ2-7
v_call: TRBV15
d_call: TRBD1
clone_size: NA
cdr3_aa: CATSRDRGSYEQYF
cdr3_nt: TGTGCCACCAGCCGGGACAGGGGTTCCTACGAGCAGTACTTC

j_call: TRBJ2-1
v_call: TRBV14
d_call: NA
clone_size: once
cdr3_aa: CASSQDNEQFF
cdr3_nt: TGTGCCAGCAGCCAAGATAACGAGCAGTTCTTC

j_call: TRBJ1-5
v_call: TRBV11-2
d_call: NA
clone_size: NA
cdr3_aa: CASSASGRHQPQHF
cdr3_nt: TGTGCCAGCAGCGCCTCAGGGAGGCATCAGCCCCAGCATTTT

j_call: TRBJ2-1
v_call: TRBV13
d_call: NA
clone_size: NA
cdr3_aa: CASSLGPDDDEQFF
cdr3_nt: TGTGCCAGCAGCTTAGGCCCGGACGACGATGAGCAGTTCTTC

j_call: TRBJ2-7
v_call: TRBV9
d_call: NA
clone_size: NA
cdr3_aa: CASSVDGHEQYF
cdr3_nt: TGTGCCAGCAGCGTAGATGGGCACGAGCAGTACTTC

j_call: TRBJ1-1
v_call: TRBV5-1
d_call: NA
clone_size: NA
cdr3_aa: CASSLDGHTSGTEAFF
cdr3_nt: TGCGCCAGCAGCTTGGATGGGCACACGTCGGGCACTGAAGCTTTCTTT

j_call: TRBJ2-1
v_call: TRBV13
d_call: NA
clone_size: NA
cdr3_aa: CASSSKVPYNEQFF
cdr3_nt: TGTGCCAGCAGCTCGAAGGTTCCATACAATGAGCAGTTCTTC

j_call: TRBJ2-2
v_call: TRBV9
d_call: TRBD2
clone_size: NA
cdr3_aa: CASSSIAGGLGGELFF
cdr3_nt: TGTGCCAGCAGCTCCATAGCGGGAGGGCTAGGCGGGGAGCTGTTTTTT

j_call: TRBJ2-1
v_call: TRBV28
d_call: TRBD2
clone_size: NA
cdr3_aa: CASSLAHGTSGLFF
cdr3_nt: TGTGCCAGCAGTTTAGCACATGGGACTAGCGGCTTGTTCTTC

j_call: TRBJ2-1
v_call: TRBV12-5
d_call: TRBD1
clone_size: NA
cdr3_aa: CASGLVHNRTGEQFF
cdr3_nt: TGTGCTAGTGGTTTGGTACATAATAGGACAGGTGAGCAGTTCTTC

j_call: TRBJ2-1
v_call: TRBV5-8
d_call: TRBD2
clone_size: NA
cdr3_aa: CASSLGLAGGDEQFF
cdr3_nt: TGTGCCAGCAGCCTGGGACTAGCGGGAGGGGATGAGCAGTTCTTC

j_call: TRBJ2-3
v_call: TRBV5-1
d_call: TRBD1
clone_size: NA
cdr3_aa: CASSVGQGGTDTQYF
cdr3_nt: TGCGCCAGCAGCGTGGGACAGGGAGGCACAGATACGCAGTATTTT

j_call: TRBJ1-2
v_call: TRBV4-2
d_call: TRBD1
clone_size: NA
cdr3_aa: CASSQGTGVDYTF
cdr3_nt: TGTGCCAGCAGCCAAGGGACAGGGGTGGACTACACCTTC

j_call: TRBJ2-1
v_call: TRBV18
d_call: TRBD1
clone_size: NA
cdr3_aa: CASSPRQGAGGEQFF
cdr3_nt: TGTGCCAGCTCACCGAGACAGGGGGCGGGCGGTGAGCAGTTCTTC

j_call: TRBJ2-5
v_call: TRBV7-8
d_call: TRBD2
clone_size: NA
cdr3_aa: CASNPKRGLAGARGTQYF
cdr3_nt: TGTGCCAGCAACCCTAAGAGGGGACTAGCGGGTGCTAGGGGGACCCAGTACTTC

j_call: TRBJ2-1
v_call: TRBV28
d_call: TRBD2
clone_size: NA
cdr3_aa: CASTVGLAGHNEQFF
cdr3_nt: TGTGCCAGCACTGTAGGACTAGCGGGACACAATGAGCAGTTCTTC

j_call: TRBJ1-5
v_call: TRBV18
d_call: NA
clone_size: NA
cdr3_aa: CASSPSVNQPQHF
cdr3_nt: TGTGCCAGCTCACCAAGCGTGAATCAGCCCCAGCATTTT

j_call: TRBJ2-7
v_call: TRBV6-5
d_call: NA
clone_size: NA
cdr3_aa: CASSYSGVSSYEQYF
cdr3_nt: TGTGCCAGCAGTTACTCTGGGGTGAGCTCCTACGAGCAGTACTTC

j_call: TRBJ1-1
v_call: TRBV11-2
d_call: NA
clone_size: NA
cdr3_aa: CASSFVGQNTEAFF
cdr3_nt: TGTGCCAGCAGCTTTGTGGGACAAAACACTGAAGCTTTCTTT

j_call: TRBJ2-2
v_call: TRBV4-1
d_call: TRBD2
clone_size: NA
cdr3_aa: CASSQALLAGGPRGTGELFF
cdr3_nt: TGCGCCAGCAGCCAAGCCCTTCTAGCGGGAGGGCCTCGGGGTACCGGGGAGCTGTTTTTT

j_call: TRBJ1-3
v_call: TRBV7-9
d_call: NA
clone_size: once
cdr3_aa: CASSLQGSSGNTIYF
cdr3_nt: TGTGCCAGCAGCTTACAGGGTTCGTCCGGAAACACCATATATTTT

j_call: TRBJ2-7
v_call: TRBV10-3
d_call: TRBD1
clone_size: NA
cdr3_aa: CAVSQGGSYEQYF
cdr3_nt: TGTGCCGTATCACAGGGGGGATCCTACGAGCAGTACTTC

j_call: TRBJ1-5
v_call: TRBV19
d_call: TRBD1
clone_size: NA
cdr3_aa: CASSIGPAGQGNQPQHF
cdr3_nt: TGTGCCAGTAGTATAGGTCCGGCCGGACAGGGTAATCAGCCCCAGCATTTT

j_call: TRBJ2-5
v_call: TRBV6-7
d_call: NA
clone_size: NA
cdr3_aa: CASRSVNQETQYF
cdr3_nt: TGTGCCAGCAGGTCAGTAAACCAAGAGACCCAGTACTTC

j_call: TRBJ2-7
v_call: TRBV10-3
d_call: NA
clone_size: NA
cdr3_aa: CAINGPAREQYF
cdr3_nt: TGTGCCATCAACGGGCCGGCTAGGGAGCAGTACTTC

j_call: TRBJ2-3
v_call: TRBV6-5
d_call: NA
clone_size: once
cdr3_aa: CASSYSAASSTDTQYF
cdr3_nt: TGTGCCAGCAGTTACTCGGCAGCCTCTAGCACAGATACGCAGTATTTT

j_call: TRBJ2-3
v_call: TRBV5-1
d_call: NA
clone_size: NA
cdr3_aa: CASSLRSRPTDTQYF
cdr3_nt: TGCGCCAGCAGCTTGCGGTCGCGACCCACAGATACGCAGTATTTT

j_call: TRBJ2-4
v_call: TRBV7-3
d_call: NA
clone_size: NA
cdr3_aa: CASSLTRVLAKNIQYF
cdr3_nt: TGTGCCAGCAGCTTAACCAGAGTGTTAGCCAAAAACATTCAGTACTTC

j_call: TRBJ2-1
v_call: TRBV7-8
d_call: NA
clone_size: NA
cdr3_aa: CASSLRWQGYNEQFF
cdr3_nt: TGTGCCAGCAGCTTACGGTGGCAGGGTTACAATGAGCAGTTCTTC

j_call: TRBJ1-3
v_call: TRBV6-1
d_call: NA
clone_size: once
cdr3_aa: CASTEVHRVTIYF
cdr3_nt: TGTGCCAGCACTGAGGTCCACCGTGTAACCATATATTTT

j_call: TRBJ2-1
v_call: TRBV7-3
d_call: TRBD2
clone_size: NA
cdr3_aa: CASSLQVSAGGFSYNEQFF
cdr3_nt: TGTGCCAGCAGCTTACAGGTCTCAGCGGGAGGGTTCTCCTACAATGAGCAGTTCTTC

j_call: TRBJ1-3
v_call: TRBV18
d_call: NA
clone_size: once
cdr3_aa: CASSPYTKASGNTIYF
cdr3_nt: TGTGCCAGCTCACCATATACGAAGGCATCTGGAAACACCATATATTTT

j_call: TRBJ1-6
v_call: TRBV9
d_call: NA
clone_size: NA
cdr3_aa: CASSVASTGRSPLHF
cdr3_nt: TGTGCCAGCAGCGTAGCCTCTACCGGGCGGTCACCCCTCCACTTT

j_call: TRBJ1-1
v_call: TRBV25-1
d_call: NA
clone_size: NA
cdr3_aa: CASSERTAMNTEAFF
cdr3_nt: TGTGCCAGCAGTGAGAGGACAGCCATGAACACTGAAGCTTTCTTT

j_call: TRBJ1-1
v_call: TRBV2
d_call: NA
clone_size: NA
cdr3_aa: CASSELSSAFF
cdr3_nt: TGTGCCAGCAGTGAATTGAGTTCAGCTTTCTTT

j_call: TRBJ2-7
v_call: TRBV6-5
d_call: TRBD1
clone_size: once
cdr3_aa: CASSNTGDYEQYF
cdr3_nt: TGTGCCAGCAGTAATACAGGGGACTACGAGCAGTACTTC

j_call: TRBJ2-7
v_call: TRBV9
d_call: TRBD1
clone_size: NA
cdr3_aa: CASSVAGTGSYEQYF
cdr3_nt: TGTGCCAGCAGCGTCGCCGGGACAGGCTCCTACGAGCAGTACTTC

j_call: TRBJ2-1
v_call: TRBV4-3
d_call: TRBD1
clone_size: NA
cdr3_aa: CASSRENRGDEQFF
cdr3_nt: TGCGCCAGCAGCCGCGAGAACAGGGGTGATGAGCAGTTCTTC

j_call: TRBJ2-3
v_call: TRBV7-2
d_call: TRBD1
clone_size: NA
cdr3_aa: CASSTRGTGGTDTQYF
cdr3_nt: TGTGCCAGCAGCACACGAGGGACAGGAGGCACAGATACGCAGTATTTT

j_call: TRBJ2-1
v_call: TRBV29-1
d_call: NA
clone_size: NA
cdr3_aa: CSVESYNEQFF
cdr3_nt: TGCAGCGTTGAAAGCTACAATGAGCAGTTCTTC

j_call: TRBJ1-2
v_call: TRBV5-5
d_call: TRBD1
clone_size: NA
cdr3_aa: CASSFFPGTVDYGYTF
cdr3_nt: TGTGCCAGCAGCTTTTTCCCGGGGACAGTAGACTATGGCTACACCTTC

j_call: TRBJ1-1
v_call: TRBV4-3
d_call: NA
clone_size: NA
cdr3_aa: CASSVKGDTEAFF
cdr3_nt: TGCGCCAGCAGCGTCAAGGGTGACACTGAAGCTTTCTTT